The 18 T cell receptor beta chains presented below share a single source sample, sequenced in a study of blood T cell repertoires in COVID-19. The repertoire was sequenced with immunoSEQ multiplex PCR; TCRdb's copy has only in-frame clones and lacks some. Altogether 150,000 or so clones are present, more than 80% being singletons, with the ten largest covering 13%. Sequencing was performed on peripheral blood. The receptors derive from a young man with COVID-19, enrolled during active disease.

The CDR3 region has the DNA TGTGCCAGCACCCCCCGGGCGGCAGGGGGTGAAGAGCAGTACTTC. Translated, it gives CASTPRAAGGEEQYF. V is TRBV9 and J is TRBJ2-7; 7 bases are a match to TRBD1. The V and J ends lost 6 bases and 7 bases, in that order; junction bases with no gene match: 16. There are 15 residues in the CDR3. The germline CDR1 and CDR2 sequences are SGDLS and YYNGEE.

This chain links TRBV28 with TRBJ1-6; 11 bases agree with TRBD1. With 6 bases clipped from V and 9 bases from J, the junction kept 7 bases outside the gene matches. There are 15 residues in the CDR3. Germline loops: CDR1 MDHEN, CDR2 SYDVKM. This CDR3 is CASSPGGTGGSPLHF. DNA for the CDR3: TGTGCCAGCAGCCCGGGGGGGACAGGGGGTTCACCCCTCCACTTT.

The rearrangement uses TRBV28 and TRBJ2-3; D might be TRBD2 (5 bases). Trimming cost V 5 bases and J 0 bases, with 12 bases left between them. CDR3 length equals 15 residues. Germline assignment: CDR1 MDHEN and CDR2 SYDVKM. DNA for the CDR3: TGTGCCAGCAGTCCCACGGGCGGGAGCACAGATACGCAGTATTTT. It specifies CASSPTGGSTDTQYF.

V is TRBV5-1 and J is TRBJ2-2; D gene unclear. V gave up 4 bases and J gave up 3 bases, with 13 bases separating them. This CDR3 is 15 amino acids long. Germline lookup yields CDR1 SGHRS and CDR2 YFSETQ. This chain's CDR3 is CASSPRRRYTGELFF. DNA for the CDR3: TGCGCCAGCAGCCCGCGGCGACGGTACACCGGGGAGCTGTTTTTT.

V usage is TRBV28 and J usage is TRBJ1-6; 7 bases are shared with TRBD1. After removal of 2 bases from V and 5 bases from J, the junction contained 3 bases not matched to a gene. Germline lookup yields CDR1 MDHEN and CDR2 SYDVKM. The CDR3 is 15 amino acids. CDR3 sequence reads: CASSLQTGNNSPLHF. The CDR3 nucleotides read TGTGCCAGCAGTTTACAGACAGGGAATAATTCACCCCTCCACTTT.

The CDR3 nucleotides are TGTGCCTGGAGCACAGCCTTGGGCCAGCCCCAGCATTTT. This encodes CAWSTALGQPQHF. The chain is built from TRBV30 and TRBJ1-5, with D unresolved. Germline CDR1 GTSNPN, CDR2 SVGIG (reference sequence). Trimming pared 3 bases from V and 7 bases from J, leaving 13 bases between. The CDR3 length is 13 residues.

This sequence joins TRBV9 and TRBJ2-1, with TRBD1 as a possible D gene (5 bases). The CDR3 runs 16 residues. Germline values: CDR1 SGDLS, CDR2 YYNGEE. Trimming took 0 bases from V and 4 from J, leaving 14 bases between them. Here the CDR3 DNA reads TGTGCCAGCAGCGTAGCGGGCAGGGTGCAGTACAATGAGCAGTTCTTC. It encodes CASSVAGRVQYNEQFF.

The V gene is TRBV30, the J gene TRBJ2-5, with 7 bases matching TRBD2. Germline lookup yields CDR1 GTSNPN and CDR2 SVGIG (reference sequence). Trimming at V came to 3 bases and at J to 5 bases, leaving 9 bases not matched to a gene. This CDR3 spans 14 amino acids. For the CDR3, the DNA is TGTGCCTGGAGCCCAACGGGAGGTGGCGAGACCCAGTACTTC. Its protein product is CAWSPTGGGETQYF.

The CDR3 reads CASSRQVGQGVPYGYTF. The CDR3 DNA reads TGTGCCAGCAGCCGGCAGGTGGGGCAGGGGGTGCCCTATGGCTACACCTTC. V gene TRBV7-2 combines with J gene TRBJ1-2; 7 positions agree with TRBD1. In germline, CDR1 is SGHTA, CDR2 FQGNSA. The CDR3 totals 17 residues. Trimming took 5 bases from V and 4 from J; bases not matched to a gene: 16.

V and J are TRBV3-1 (or the pseudogene TRBV3-2) and TRBJ1-5; possibly TRBD1 for D (5 bases). This CDR3 spans 14 amino acids. Per germline, CDR1 LGHDT and CDR2 YNNKEL (reference sequence). Trimming took 1 base from V and 5 from J, leaving 9 bases between them. CDR3 nucleotide sequence: TGTGCCAGCAGCCAAGGGGGCGAACATCAGCCCCAGCATTTT. Its protein product is CASSQGGEHQPQHF.

V and J are TRBV6-5 and TRBJ2-2; 8 bases agree with TRBD1. The trim removed 4 bases at V and 5 bases at J, leaving 3 bases unmatched. This CDR3 spans 14 amino acids. From germline, CDR1 is MNHEY and CDR2 SVGAGI. CDR3 nucleotides: TGTGCCAGCAGTTCGTACAGGGGGACCGGGGAGCTGTTTTTT. Translation: CASSSYRGTGELFF.

The chain recombines TRBV9 with TRBJ2-1; 11 bases fit TRBD2. Unmatched junction bases numbered 10, after V lost 2 bases and J lost 12 bases. Germline loops: CDR1 SGDLS, CDR2 YYNGEE. The CDR3 runs 15 residues. Here the CDR3 DNA reads TGTGCCAGCAGCGTTAGCGGGAGGGCCTCTGAAGGGCAGTTCTTC. Translated, it gives CASSVSGRASEGQFF.

The V and J genes are TRBV4-1 and TRBJ2-3; maybe TRBD2 (7 bases). Germline CDR1 MGHRA, CDR2 YSYEKL. The CDR3 totals 15 residues. V was pared by 4 bases and J by 4 bases, with 15 bases between. CDR3 bases: TGCGCCAGCAGCCTTAGGGGGAGGGGGTCAGATACGCAGTATTTT. Translation gives CASSLRGRGSDTQYF.

This rearrangement joins TRBV7-6 to TRBJ2-7; D is unresolved. Deletions cut 5 bases from V and 12 bases from J, with 14 bases between. The CDR3 has 11 amino acids. From germline, CDR1 is SGHVS and CDR2 FNYEAQ. The CDR3 spells CASSESYFLYF. CDR3 nucleotides: TGTGCCAGCAGCGAATCGTACTTCTTGTACTTC.

This chain links TRBV6-5 with TRBJ1-3, with D tentatively TRBD1 (6 bases). CDR3 length equals 14 residues. V was cut by 6 bases and J by 0 bases, with 9 bases left in between. CDR1 and CDR2 from the germline V gene are MNHEY and SVGAGI. CDR3 loop: CASSRTASGNTIYF. The CDR3 DNA reads TGTGCCAGCAGCCGGACAGCCTCTGGAAACACCATATATTTT.

The J gene is TRBJ2-2, the V gene TRBV6-2 or TRBV6-3; 7 nucleotides match TRBD2. The CDR3 sequence is 14 residues long. Germline trimming cut 5 bases from V and 6 bases from J; bases unmatched to any gene: 6. Germline values: CDR1 MNHEY, CDR2 SVGEGT. CDR3 DNA: TGTGCCAGCAGTAGAACCCGGGAGGCCGGGGAGCTGTTTTTT. This sequence encodes CASSRTREAGELFF.

This clone counts as medium-sized. The CDR3 DNA reads as TGTGCCAGCAGTTTAACCGGGACAGGGCCGTCTGGCGAGCAGTACTTC. It translates to CASSLTGTGPSGEQYF. This sequence joins TRBV28 and TRBJ2-7, with 9 bases fitting TRBD1. J gave up 6 bases and V 2 bases, and 11 bases lay outside the gene matches. The CDR3 consists of 16 residues. Germline V gene data show CDR1 as MDHEN and CDR2 as SYDVKM.

The V gene is TRBV6-2 or TRBV6-3, the J gene TRBJ2-7; 13 nucleotides agree with TRBD2. CDR1 and CDR2 from the germline V gene are MNHEY and SVGEGT. J was trimmed by 5 bases and V by 6 bases; bases with no gene match: 4. This CDR3 comprises 14 residues. The CDR3 region is CASSGTSGIHEQYF. Written as DNA, the CDR3 is TGTGCCAGCAGCGGGACTAGCGGGATCCACGAGCAGTACTTC.